This entry features one T cell receptor beta chain sequence. Its antigen is currently unknown. Once obtained from cultured CD4+ T cells, the DNA was sequenced using the Oncomine TCR Beta short-read assay. After culture, CD4+ T cells served as the source for genomic DNA extraction. TCRdb re-derived calls from the PCR reads in MiXCR, one entry per CDR3 protein. The sample records about 23,000 distinct CDR3 sequences, around 45% being singletons. This specimen comes from a study of vaccination and CD4 T cells after COVID-19. The treatment here: approximately 9-day PBMC culture with coronavirus spike peptide pools or control peptides (ViraFEST assay). The source is a human donor who received a COVID-19 vaccine. Sequencing used CD4+ T cells from blood, cultured in vitro, obtained before SARS-CoV-2 vaccination.

The CDR3 sequence: CASSSPWGNSPLHF. CDR3 DNA: TGTGCCAGCAGTAGCCCCTGGGGGAATTCACCCCTCCACTTT. The chain employs TRBV25-1 and TRBJ1-6; perhaps TRBD1 as D (5 bases). CDR3 length equals 14 residues. Germline assignment: CDR1 MGHDK and CDR2 SYGVNS. Trimming took off 5 bases at V and 7 bases at J, with 12 bases between the two ends.